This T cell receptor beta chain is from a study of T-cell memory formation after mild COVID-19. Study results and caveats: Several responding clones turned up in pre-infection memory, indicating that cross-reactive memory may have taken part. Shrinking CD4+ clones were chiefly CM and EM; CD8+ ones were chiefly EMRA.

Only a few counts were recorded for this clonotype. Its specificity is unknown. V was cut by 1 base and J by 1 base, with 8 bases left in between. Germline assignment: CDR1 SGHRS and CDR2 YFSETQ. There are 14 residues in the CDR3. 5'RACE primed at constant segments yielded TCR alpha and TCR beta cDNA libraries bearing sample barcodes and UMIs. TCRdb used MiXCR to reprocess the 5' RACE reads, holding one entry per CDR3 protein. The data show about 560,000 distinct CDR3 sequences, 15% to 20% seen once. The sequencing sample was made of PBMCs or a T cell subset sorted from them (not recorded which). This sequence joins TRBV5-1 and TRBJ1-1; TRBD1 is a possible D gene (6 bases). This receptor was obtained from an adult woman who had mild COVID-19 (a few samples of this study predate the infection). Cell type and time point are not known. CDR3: CASSLWTANTEAFF. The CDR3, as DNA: TGCGCCAGCAGCTTGTGGACAGCGAACACTGAAGCTTTCTTT.